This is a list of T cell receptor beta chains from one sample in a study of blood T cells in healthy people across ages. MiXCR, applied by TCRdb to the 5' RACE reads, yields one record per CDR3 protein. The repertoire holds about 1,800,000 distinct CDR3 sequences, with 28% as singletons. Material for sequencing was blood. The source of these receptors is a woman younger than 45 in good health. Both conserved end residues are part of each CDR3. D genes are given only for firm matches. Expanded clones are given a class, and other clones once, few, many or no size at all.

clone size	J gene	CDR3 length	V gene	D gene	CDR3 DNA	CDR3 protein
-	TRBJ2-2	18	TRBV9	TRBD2	TGTGCCAGCAGCGTAACGCTAGCGGGAGGGCCCGACACCGGGGAGCTGTTTTTT	CASSVTLAGGPDTGELFF
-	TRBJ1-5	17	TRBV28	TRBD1	TGTGCCAGCAGGGATCTGGACAGGGTGATTCTCAATCAGCCCCAGCATTTT	CASRDLDRVILNQPQHF
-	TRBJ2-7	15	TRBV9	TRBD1	TGTGCCAGCAGTGACAGTGGGACAGGCGACTACGAGCAGTACTTC	CASSDSGTGDYEQYF
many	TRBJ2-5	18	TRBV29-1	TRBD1	TGCAGCGTTGATGAGAAGGCGGGACAGGGGACATATGGGGAGACCCAGTACTTC	CSVDEKAGQGTYGETQYF
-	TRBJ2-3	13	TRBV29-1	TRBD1	TGCAGCGCCGTCCGACAGGGTACAGATACGCAGTATTTT	CSAVRQGTDTQYF
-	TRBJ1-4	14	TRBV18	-	TGTGCCAGCTCACGGGACTATCAAGATGAAAAACTGTTTTTT	CASSRDYQDEKLFF
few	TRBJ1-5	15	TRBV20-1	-	TGCAGTGCTAGAGATCCCCGGGACGCCGGGGCCCCCCAGCATTTT	CSARDPRDAGAPQHF
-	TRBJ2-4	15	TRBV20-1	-	TGCAGTGCTAGAGATGCTAGGGGAATCAGAAACATTCAGTACTTC	CSARDARGIRNIQYF
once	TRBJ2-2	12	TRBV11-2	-	TGTGCCAGCACCCGACCTACCGGGGAGCTGTTTTTT	CASTRPTGELFF
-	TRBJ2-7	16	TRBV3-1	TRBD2	TGTGCCAGCAGCCAGGGACAAAGCGGGGGGCCCTACGAGCAGTACTTC	CASSQGQSGGPYEQYF
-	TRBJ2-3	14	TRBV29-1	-	TGCAGCGCCGCATTGAGGGGACACACAGATACGCAGTATTTT	CSAALRGHTDTQYF
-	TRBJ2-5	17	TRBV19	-	TGTGCCAGTAGTGCGTTACAGGGCGCGGCCCTCCAAGAGACCCAGTACTTC	CASSALQGAALQETQYF
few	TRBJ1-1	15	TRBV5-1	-	TGCGCCAGCAGCTTGGAGGTCTTAAAGAACACTGAAGCTTTCTTT	CASSLEVLKNTEAFF
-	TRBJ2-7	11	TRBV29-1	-	TGCGGCGGCCGAGATAGATCCGAGCAGTACTTC	CGGRDRSEQYF
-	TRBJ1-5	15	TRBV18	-	TGTGCCAGCTCCCAGACGGGGGTCGGAAATCAGCCCCAGCATTTT	CASSQTGVGNQPQHF
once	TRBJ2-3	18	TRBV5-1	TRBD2	TGCGCCAGCAGCGCGGGGACTAGCGGGAGCGGGAGCACAGATACGCAGTATTTT	CASSAGTSGSGSTDTQYF
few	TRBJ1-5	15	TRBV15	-	TGTGCCACCAGCAGAGAAATTGCAGGGAATCAGCCCCAGCATTTT	CATSREIAGNQPQHF
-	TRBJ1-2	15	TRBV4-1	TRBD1	TGCGCCAGCAGCCATCAGACAGGGGGGTATTATGGCTACACCTTC	CASSHQTGGYYGYTF
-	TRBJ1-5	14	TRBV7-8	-	TGTGCCAGCAGCCGGATTTATAGCAATCAGCCCCAGCATTTT	CASSRIYSNQPQHF
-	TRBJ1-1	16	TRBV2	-	TGTGCCAGCAACCAGGGGAAACACACGGGTACGGGTGAAGCTTTCTTT	CASNQGKHTGTGEAFF
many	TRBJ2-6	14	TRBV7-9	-	TGTGCCAGCAGCCTAACGGTTGGGGCCAACGTCCTGACTTTC	CASSLTVGANVLTF
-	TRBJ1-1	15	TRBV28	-	TGTGCCAGCAGTTCTCGGACTTCCCCGTGGACTGAAGCTTTCTTT	CASSSRTSPWTEAFF
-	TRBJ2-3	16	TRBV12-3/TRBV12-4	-	TGTGCCAGCATCAAACGGCGGGGATTGGGCGCAGATGCGCAGTATTTT	CASIKRRGLGADAQYF
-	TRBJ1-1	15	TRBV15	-	TGTGCCACCAGCAGAGATACTAGGGACGGCGCCCGGACTTTCTTT	CATSRDTRDGARTFF
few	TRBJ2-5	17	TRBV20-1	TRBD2	TGCAGTGCTTACTGGTCTTCGGGACTAGCGGGAGGTAATGAGCAGTACTTC	CSAYWSSGLAGGNEQYF
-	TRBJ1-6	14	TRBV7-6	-	TGTGCCAGCAGCCCAGGTCCCCTTAATTCACCCCTCCACTTT	CASSPGPLNSPLHF
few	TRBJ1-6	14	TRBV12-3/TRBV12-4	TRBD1	TGTGCCAGCAGAGCCGACAGGGCTAATTCACCCCTCCACTTT	CASRADRANSPLHF
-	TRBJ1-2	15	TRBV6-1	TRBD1	TGTGCCAGCAGTGAAGCTAAGGGGGCAGGTTATGGCTACACCTTC	CASSEAKGAGYGYTF
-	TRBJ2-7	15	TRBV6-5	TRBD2	TGTGCCAGCAGTGGGACTAGCGGGGCCTCCTACGAGCAGTACTTC	CASSGTSGASYEQYF
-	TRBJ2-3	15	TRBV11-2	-	TGTGCCAGCAGCTTAGGCGGGACCGCGGGGGATACGCAGTATTTT	CASSLGGTAGDTQYF
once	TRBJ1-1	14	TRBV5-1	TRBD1	TGCGCCAGCGTGTCGACAGGGACGAACACTGAAGCTTTCTTT	CASVSTGTNTEAFF
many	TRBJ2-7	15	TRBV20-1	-	TGCAGTGCTAGAGATAGTCACTTATACTCCTACGAGCAGTACTTC	CSARDSHLYSYEQYF
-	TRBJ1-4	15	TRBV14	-	TGTGCCAGCAGCCAAGGAACTGTCTTTAATGAAAAACTGTTTTTT	CASSQGTVFNEKLFF
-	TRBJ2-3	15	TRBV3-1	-	TGTGCCAGCAGCCATTCCGGGACTTACACAGATACGCAGTATTTT	CASSHSGTYTDTQYF
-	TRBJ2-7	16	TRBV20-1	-	TGCAGTGCTGGACCTAGTGACTACGACTCCTACAATGAGCAGTACTTC	CSAGPSDYDSYNEQYF
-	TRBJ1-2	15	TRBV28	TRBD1	TGTGCCAGCAGTTCAGGACAGGGTTATTTTTATGGCTACACCTTC	CASSSGQGYFYGYTF
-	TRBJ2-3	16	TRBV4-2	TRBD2	TGTGCCAGCAGCCAAGATCAGACGGGGGGGCCAGATACGCAGTATTTT	CASSQDQTGGPDTQYF
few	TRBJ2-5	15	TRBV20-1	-	TGCAGTGCTAGAGATGCCGGAGTTGGGGCTGTGTCGCAGTACTTC	CSARDAGVGAVSQYF
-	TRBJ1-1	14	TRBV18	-	TGTGCCAGCTCACCAGGGTACATGAACACTGAAGCTTTCTTT	CASSPGYMNTEAFF
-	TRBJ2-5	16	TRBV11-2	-	TGTGCCAGCAGCTTAACTGGCGGTGGGTACCGAGAGACCCAGTACTTC	CASSLTGGGYRETQYF
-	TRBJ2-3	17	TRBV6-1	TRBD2	TGTGCCAGCAGTGATATGGCTAGCGGGGGATACACAGATACGCAGTATTTT	CASSDMASGGYTDTQYF
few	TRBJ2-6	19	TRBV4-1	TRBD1	TGCGCCAGCAGCCCCGGACAGGGTATAAGCCCCTCTGGGGCCAACGTCCTGACTTTC	CASSPGQGISPSGANVLTF
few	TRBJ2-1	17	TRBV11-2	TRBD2	TGTGCCAGCAGCTTAGAGTCAGCGGGGGCCAACTACAATGAGCAGTTCTTC	CASSLESAGANYNEQFF
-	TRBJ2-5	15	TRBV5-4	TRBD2	TGTGCCAGCAGCTTGGGTAGCGGGATCCGTGAGACCCAGTACTTC	CASSLGSGIRETQYF
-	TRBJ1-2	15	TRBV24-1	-	TGTGCCACCAGTGATTCGTCGCGAGTGACCTATGGCTACACCTTC	CATSDSSRVTYGYTF
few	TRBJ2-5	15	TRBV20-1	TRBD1	TGCAGTGCTAGAGATCCCGACAGGGGGGGAGAGACCCAGTACTTC	CSARDPDRGGETQYF
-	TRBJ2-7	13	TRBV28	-	TGTGCCAGCAGTTTCGGCGGGGATATCGAGCAGTACTTC	CASSFGGDIEQYF
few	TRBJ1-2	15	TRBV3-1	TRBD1	TGTGCCAGCAGCCATCAGGGGGCACGTCACTATGGCTACACCTTC	CASSHQGARHYGYTF
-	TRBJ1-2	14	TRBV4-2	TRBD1	TGTGCCAGCAGCCCTGGACAGGCTCAGAATGACTACACCTTC	CASSPGQAQNDYTF
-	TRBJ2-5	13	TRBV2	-	TGTGCCAGCACCACACAGGTTGGGGGGACCCAGTACTTC	CASTTQVGGTQYF